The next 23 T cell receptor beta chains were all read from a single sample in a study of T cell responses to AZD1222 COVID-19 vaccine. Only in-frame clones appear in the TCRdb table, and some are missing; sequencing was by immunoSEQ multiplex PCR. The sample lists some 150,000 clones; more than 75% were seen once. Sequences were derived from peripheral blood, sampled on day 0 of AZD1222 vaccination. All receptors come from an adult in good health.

Here the CDR3 reads CASSPRDIGVAGELFF. CDR3 coding DNA: TGTGCCAGCTCACCACGGGACATAGGAGTCGCCGGGGAGCTGTTTTTT. The gene calls are TRBV18 and TRBJ2-2; D may be TRBD1 (6 bases). This CDR3 contains 16 residues. The V gene lost 1 base and the J gene lost 6 bases, with 15 bases spanning the gap. CDR1 is KGHSH, CDR2 LQKENI, per germline.

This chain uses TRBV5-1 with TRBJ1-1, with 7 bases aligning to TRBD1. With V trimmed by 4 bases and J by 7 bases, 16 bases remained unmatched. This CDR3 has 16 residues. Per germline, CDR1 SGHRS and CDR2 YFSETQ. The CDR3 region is CASSELPRGGEYEAFF. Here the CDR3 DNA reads TGCGCCAGCAGCGAGTTACCCAGAGGGGGCGAGTATGAAGCTTTCTTT.

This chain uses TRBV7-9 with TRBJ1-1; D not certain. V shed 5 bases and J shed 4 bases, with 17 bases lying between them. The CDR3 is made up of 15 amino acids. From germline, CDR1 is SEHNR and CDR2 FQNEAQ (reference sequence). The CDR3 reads CASSVTDGERTEAFF. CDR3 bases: TGTGCCAGCAGCGTCACTGACGGGGAACGCACTGAAGCTTTCTTT.

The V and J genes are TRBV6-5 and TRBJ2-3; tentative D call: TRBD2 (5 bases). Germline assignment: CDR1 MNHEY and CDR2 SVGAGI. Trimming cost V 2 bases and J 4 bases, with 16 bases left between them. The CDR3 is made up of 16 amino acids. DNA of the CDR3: TGTGCCAGCAGTTACGGCGCCGGGGATCTCGCAGATACGCAGTATTTT. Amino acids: CASSYGAGDLADTQYF.

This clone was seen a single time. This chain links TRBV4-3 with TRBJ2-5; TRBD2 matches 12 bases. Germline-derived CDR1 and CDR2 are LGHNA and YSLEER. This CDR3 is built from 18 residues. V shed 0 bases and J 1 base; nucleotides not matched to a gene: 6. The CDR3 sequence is CASSQDQLAGGFQETQYF. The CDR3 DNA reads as TGCGCCAGCAGCCAAGATCAACTAGCGGGGGGCTTCCAAGAGACCCAGTACTTC.

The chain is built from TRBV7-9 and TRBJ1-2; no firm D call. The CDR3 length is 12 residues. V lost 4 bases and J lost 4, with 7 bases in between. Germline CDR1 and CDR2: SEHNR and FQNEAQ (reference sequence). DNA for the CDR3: TGTGCCAGCAGCTCCGGGGTCTATGGCTACACCTTC. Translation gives CASSSGVYGYTF.

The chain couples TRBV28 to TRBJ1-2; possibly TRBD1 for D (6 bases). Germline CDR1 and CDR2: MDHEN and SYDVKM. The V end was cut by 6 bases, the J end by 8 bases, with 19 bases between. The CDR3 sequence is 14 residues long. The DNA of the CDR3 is TGTGCCAGCAGGTTACCAGGGGCGACTAAAGGCTACACCTTC. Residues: CASRLPGATKGYTF.

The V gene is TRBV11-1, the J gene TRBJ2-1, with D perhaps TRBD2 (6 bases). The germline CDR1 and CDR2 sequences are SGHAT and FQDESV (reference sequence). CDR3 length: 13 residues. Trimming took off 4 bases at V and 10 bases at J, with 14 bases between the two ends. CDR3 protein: CASSSRTAGEQFF. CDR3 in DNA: TGTGCCAGCAGCTCCAGAACCGCGGGGGAGCAGTTCTTC.

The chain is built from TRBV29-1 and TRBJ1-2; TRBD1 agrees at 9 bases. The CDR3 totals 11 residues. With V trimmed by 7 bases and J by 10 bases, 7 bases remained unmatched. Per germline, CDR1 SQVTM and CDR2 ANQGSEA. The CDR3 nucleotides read TGCAGCGCAGGACAGGGGAAGGCCTACACCTTC. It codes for CSAGQGKAYTF.

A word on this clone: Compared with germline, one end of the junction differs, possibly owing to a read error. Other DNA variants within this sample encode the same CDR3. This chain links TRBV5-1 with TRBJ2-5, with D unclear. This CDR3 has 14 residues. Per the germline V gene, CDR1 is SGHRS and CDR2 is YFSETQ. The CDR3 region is CASSWTGTQETQYF. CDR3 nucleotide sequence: TGCGCCAGCAGCTGGACGGGTACCCAAGAGACCCAATACTTC.

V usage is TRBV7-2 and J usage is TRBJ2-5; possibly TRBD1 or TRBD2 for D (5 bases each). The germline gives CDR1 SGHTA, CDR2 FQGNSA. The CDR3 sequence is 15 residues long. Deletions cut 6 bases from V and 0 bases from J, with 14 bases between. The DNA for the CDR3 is TGTGCCAGCAGTTCTGCCCCGGGACACCAAGAGACCCAGTACTTC. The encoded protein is CASSSAPGHQETQYF. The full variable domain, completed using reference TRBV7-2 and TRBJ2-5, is GAGVSQSPSNKVTEKGKDVELRCDPISGHTALYWYRQSLGQGLEFLIYFQGNSAPDKSGLPSDRFSAERTGGSVSTLTIQRTQQEDSAVYLCASSSAPGHQETQYFGPGTRLLVL.

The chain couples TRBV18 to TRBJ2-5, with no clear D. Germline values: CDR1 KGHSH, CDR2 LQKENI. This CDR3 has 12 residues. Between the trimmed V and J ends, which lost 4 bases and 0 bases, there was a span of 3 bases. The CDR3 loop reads CASSRYQETQYF. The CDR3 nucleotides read TGTGCCAGCTCACGATACCAAGAGACCCAGTACTTC.

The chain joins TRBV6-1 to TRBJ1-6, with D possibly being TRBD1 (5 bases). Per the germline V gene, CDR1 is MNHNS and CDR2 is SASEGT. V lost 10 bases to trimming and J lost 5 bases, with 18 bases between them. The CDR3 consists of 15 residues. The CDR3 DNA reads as TGTGCCACCCGTCGGGACCGAGGGGATAATTCACCCCTCCACTTT. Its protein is CATRRDRGDNSPLHF.

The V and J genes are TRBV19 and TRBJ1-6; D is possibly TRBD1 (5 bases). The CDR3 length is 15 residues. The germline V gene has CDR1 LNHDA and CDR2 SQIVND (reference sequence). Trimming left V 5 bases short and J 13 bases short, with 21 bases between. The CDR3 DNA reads TGTGCCAGTAGTGCCGTCTCAGGCCCCAGGGCGCCCCTCCACTTT. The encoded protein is CASSAVSGPRAPLHF.

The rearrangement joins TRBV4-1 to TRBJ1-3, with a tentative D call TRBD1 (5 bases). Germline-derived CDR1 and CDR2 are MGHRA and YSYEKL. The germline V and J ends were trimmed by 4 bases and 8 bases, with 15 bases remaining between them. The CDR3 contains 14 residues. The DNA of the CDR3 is TGCGCCAGCAGCCCGGGACCCACGGAGGACACCATATATTTT. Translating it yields CASSPGPTEDTIYF.

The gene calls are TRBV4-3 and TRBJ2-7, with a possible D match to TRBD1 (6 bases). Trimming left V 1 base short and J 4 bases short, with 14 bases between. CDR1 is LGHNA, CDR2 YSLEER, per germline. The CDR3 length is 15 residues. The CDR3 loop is CASSQGIQGLYEQYF. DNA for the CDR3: TGCGCCAGCAGCCAAGGGATACAGGGTTTATACGAGCAGTACTTC.

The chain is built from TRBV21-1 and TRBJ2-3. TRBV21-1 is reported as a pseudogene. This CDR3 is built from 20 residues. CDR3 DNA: TGTGCCAGCACCCCTAGTTGGCAGGATCACCTCCAGTCGCCCCCAGATACGCAGTATTTT. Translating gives CASTPSWQDHLQSPPDTQYF.

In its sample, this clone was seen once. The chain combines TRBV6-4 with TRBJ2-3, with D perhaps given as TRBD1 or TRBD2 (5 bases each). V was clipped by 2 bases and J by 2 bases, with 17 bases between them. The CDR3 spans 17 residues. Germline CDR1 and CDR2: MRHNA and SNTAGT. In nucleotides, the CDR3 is TGTGCCAGCAGTGACCCTCCCCGGGACGGCTTCACAGATACGCAGTATTTT. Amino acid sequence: CASSDPPRDGFTDTQYF.

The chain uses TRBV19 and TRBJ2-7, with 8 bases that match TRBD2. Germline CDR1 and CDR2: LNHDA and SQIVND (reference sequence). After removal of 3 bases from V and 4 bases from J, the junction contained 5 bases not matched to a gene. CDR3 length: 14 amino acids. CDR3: CASSIATSGYEQYF. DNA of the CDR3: TGTGCCAGTAGTATTGCTACTAGCGGATACGAGCAGTACTTC.

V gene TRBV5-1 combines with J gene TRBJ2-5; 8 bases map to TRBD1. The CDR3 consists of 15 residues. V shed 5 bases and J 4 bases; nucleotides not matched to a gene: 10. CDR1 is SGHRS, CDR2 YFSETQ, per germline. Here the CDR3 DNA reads TGCGCCAGCAGACAACTTGACAGGGGTCCAGAGACCCAGTACTTC. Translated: CASRQLDRGPETQYF.

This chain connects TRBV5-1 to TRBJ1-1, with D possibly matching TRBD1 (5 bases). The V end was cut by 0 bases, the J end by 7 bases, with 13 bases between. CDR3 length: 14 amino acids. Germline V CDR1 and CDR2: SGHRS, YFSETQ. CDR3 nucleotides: TGCGCCAGCAGCTTGGAGGACAAGGCCTTTGAAGCTTTCTTT. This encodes CASSLEDKAFEAFF.

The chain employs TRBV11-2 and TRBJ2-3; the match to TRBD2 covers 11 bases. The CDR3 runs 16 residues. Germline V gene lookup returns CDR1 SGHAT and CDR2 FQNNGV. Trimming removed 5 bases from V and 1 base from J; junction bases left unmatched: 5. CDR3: CASSPMGLAGTDTQYF. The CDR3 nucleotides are TGTGCCAGCAGCCCCATGGGACTAGCGGGCACAGATACGCAGTATTTT. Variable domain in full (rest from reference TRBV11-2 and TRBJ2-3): EAGVAQSPRYKIIEKRQSVAFWCNPISGHATLYWYQQILGQGPKLLIQFQNNGVVDDSQLPKDRFSAERLKGVDSTLKIQPAKLEDSAVYLCASSPMGLAGTDTQYFGPGTRLTVL.

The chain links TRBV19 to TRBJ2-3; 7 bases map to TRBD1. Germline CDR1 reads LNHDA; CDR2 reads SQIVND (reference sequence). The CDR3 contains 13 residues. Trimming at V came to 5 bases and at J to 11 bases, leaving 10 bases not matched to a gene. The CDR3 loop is CASSPGRTGLQYF. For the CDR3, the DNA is TGTGCCAGTAGTCCCGGGCGGACAGGACTGCAGTATTTT.